The clone carrying this T cell receptor beta chain was detected a few times. Its antigen is as yet unknown. This CDR3 comprises 16 residues. V lost 4 bases and J 1 base, leaving 14 bases between the germline ends. Germline-derived CDR1 and CDR2 are SEHNR and FQNEAQ (reference sequence). The data derive from a study of T-cell memory formation after mild COVID-19. TCRdb reprocessed the 5' RACE reads via MiXCR and lists one record per CDR3 protein. Of hundreds of thousands of distinct CDR3 sequences in the sample, around 21% were seen once. Study-level points and caveats: Among CD4+ contracting clones, most were CM and EM, and CD8+ ones EMRA.

The TCR sequence derives from an adult woman who had mild COVID-19 (a few samples of this study predate the infection). Cell type and time point are not known. Sequences were obtained from PBMCs or a T cell subset sorted from them (not recorded which). The chain is built from TRBV7-9 and TRBJ2-1; D unresolved. The CDR3 loop is CASSSRTTISYNEQFF. The DNA of the CDR3 is TGTGCCAGCAGCTCCCGGACCACTATATCCTACAATGAGCAGTTCTTC.